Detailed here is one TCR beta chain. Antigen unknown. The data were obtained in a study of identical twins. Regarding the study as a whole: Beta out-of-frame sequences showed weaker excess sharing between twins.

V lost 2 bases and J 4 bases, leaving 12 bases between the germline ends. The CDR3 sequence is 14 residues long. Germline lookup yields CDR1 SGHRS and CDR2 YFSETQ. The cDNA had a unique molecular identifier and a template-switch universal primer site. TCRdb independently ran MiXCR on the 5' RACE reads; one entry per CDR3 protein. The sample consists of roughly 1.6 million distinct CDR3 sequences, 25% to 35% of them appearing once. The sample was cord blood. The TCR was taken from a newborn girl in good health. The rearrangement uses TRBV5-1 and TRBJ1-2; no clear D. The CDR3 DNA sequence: TGCGCCAGCAGCTTCGGGCAATCCGTCTATGGCTACACCTTC. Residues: CASSFGQSVYGYTF.